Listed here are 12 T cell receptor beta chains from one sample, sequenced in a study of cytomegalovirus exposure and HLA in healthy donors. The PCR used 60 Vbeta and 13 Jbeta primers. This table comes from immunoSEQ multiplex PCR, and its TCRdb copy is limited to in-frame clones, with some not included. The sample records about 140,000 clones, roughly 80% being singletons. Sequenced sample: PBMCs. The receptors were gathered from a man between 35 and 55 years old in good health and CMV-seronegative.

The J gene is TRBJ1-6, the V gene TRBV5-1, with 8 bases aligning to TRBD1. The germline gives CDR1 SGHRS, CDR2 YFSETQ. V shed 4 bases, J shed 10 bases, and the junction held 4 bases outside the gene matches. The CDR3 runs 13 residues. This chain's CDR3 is CASSQTGDSPLHF. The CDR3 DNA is TGCGCCAGCAGCCAGACAGGGGACTCACCCCTCCACTTT.

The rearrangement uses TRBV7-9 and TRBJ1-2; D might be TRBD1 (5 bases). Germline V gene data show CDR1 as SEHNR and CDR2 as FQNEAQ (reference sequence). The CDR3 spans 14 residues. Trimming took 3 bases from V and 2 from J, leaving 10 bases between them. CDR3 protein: CASSFATANYGYTF. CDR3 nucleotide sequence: TGTGCCAGCAGCTTCGCGACAGCCAACTATGGCTACACCTTC.

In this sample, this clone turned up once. The CDR3 loop is CAISEREEGEAFF. CDR3 sequence (DNA): TGTGCCATCAGTGAAAGGGAGGAGGGTGAAGCTTTCTTT. This chain uses TRBV10-3 with TRBJ1-1; D is uncertain. Deletions cut 3 bases from V and 7 bases from J, with 12 bases between. CDR3 length equals 13 residues. From germline, CDR1 is ENHRY and CDR2 SYGVKD.

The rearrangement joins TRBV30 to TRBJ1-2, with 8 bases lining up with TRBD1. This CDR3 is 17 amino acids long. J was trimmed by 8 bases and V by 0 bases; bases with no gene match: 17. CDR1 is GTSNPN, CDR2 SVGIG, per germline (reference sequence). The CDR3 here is CAWSVRRQGSGFQGYTF. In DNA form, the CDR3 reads TGTGCCTGGAGTGTACGAAGACAGGGGAGTGGTTTTCAGGGCTACACCTTC.

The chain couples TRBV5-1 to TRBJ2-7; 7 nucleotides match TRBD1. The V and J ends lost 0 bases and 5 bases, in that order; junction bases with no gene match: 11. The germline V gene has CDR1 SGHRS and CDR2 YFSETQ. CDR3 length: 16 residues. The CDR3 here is CASSLASDRFVHEQYF. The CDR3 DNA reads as TGCGCCAGCAGCTTGGCCTCGGACAGGTTTGTTCACGAGCAGTACTTC.

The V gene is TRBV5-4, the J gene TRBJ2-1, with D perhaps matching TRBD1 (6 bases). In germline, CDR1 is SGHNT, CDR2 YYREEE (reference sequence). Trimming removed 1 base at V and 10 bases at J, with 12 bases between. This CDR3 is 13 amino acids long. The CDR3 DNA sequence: TGTGCCAGCAGCTTGACGAACACAGGGGAGCAGTTCTTC. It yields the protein CASSLTNTGEQFF.

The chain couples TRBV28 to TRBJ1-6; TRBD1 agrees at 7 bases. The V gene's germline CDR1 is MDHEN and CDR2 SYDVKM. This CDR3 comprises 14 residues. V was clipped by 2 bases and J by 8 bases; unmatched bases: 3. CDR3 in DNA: TGTGCCAGCAGTTTAGGGGACAGAGATTCACCCCTCCACTTT. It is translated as CASSLGDRDSPLHF.

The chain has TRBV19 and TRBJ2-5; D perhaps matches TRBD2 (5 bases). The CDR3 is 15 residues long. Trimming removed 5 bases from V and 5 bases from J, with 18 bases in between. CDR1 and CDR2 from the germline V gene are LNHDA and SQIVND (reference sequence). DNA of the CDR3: TGTGCCAGTAGTCCAGCTACCGGGAAAGCGGAGACCCAGTACTTC. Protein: CASSPATGKAETQYF.

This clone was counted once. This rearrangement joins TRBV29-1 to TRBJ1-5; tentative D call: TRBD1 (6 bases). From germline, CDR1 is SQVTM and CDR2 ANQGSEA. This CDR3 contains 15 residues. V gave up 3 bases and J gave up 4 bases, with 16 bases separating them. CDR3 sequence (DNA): TGCAGCGTTGATTTTGATGGTACAGGGAATCAGCCCCAGCATTTT. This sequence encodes CSVDFDGTGNQPQHF. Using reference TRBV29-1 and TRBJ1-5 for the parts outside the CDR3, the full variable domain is SAVISQKPSRDICQRGTSLTIQCQVDSQVTMMFWYRQQPGQSLTLIATANQGSEATYESGFVIDKFPISRPNLTFSTLTVSNMSPEDSSIYLCSVDFDGTGNQPQHFGDGTRLSIL.

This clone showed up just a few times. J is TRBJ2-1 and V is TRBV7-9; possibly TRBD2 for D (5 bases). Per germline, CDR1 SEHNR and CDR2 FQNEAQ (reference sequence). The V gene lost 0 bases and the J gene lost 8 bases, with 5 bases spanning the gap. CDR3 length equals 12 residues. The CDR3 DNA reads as TGTGCCAGCAGCTTAGCGAGGGATGAGCAGTTCTTC. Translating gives CASSLARDEQFF.

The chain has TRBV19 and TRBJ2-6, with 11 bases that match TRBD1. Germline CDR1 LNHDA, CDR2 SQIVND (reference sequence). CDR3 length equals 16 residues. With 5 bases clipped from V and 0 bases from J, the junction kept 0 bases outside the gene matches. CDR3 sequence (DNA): TGTGCCAGTAGTGGGACAGGGGGCTCTGGGGCCAACGTCCTGACTTTC. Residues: CASSGTGGSGANVLTF.

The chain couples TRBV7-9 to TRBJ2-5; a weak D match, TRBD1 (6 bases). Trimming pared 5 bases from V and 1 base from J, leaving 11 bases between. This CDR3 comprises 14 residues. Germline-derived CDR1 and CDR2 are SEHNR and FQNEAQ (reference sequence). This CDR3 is CASSIPDSQETQYF. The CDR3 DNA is TGTGCCAGCAGCATACCGGACAGCCAAGAGACCCAGTACTTC.